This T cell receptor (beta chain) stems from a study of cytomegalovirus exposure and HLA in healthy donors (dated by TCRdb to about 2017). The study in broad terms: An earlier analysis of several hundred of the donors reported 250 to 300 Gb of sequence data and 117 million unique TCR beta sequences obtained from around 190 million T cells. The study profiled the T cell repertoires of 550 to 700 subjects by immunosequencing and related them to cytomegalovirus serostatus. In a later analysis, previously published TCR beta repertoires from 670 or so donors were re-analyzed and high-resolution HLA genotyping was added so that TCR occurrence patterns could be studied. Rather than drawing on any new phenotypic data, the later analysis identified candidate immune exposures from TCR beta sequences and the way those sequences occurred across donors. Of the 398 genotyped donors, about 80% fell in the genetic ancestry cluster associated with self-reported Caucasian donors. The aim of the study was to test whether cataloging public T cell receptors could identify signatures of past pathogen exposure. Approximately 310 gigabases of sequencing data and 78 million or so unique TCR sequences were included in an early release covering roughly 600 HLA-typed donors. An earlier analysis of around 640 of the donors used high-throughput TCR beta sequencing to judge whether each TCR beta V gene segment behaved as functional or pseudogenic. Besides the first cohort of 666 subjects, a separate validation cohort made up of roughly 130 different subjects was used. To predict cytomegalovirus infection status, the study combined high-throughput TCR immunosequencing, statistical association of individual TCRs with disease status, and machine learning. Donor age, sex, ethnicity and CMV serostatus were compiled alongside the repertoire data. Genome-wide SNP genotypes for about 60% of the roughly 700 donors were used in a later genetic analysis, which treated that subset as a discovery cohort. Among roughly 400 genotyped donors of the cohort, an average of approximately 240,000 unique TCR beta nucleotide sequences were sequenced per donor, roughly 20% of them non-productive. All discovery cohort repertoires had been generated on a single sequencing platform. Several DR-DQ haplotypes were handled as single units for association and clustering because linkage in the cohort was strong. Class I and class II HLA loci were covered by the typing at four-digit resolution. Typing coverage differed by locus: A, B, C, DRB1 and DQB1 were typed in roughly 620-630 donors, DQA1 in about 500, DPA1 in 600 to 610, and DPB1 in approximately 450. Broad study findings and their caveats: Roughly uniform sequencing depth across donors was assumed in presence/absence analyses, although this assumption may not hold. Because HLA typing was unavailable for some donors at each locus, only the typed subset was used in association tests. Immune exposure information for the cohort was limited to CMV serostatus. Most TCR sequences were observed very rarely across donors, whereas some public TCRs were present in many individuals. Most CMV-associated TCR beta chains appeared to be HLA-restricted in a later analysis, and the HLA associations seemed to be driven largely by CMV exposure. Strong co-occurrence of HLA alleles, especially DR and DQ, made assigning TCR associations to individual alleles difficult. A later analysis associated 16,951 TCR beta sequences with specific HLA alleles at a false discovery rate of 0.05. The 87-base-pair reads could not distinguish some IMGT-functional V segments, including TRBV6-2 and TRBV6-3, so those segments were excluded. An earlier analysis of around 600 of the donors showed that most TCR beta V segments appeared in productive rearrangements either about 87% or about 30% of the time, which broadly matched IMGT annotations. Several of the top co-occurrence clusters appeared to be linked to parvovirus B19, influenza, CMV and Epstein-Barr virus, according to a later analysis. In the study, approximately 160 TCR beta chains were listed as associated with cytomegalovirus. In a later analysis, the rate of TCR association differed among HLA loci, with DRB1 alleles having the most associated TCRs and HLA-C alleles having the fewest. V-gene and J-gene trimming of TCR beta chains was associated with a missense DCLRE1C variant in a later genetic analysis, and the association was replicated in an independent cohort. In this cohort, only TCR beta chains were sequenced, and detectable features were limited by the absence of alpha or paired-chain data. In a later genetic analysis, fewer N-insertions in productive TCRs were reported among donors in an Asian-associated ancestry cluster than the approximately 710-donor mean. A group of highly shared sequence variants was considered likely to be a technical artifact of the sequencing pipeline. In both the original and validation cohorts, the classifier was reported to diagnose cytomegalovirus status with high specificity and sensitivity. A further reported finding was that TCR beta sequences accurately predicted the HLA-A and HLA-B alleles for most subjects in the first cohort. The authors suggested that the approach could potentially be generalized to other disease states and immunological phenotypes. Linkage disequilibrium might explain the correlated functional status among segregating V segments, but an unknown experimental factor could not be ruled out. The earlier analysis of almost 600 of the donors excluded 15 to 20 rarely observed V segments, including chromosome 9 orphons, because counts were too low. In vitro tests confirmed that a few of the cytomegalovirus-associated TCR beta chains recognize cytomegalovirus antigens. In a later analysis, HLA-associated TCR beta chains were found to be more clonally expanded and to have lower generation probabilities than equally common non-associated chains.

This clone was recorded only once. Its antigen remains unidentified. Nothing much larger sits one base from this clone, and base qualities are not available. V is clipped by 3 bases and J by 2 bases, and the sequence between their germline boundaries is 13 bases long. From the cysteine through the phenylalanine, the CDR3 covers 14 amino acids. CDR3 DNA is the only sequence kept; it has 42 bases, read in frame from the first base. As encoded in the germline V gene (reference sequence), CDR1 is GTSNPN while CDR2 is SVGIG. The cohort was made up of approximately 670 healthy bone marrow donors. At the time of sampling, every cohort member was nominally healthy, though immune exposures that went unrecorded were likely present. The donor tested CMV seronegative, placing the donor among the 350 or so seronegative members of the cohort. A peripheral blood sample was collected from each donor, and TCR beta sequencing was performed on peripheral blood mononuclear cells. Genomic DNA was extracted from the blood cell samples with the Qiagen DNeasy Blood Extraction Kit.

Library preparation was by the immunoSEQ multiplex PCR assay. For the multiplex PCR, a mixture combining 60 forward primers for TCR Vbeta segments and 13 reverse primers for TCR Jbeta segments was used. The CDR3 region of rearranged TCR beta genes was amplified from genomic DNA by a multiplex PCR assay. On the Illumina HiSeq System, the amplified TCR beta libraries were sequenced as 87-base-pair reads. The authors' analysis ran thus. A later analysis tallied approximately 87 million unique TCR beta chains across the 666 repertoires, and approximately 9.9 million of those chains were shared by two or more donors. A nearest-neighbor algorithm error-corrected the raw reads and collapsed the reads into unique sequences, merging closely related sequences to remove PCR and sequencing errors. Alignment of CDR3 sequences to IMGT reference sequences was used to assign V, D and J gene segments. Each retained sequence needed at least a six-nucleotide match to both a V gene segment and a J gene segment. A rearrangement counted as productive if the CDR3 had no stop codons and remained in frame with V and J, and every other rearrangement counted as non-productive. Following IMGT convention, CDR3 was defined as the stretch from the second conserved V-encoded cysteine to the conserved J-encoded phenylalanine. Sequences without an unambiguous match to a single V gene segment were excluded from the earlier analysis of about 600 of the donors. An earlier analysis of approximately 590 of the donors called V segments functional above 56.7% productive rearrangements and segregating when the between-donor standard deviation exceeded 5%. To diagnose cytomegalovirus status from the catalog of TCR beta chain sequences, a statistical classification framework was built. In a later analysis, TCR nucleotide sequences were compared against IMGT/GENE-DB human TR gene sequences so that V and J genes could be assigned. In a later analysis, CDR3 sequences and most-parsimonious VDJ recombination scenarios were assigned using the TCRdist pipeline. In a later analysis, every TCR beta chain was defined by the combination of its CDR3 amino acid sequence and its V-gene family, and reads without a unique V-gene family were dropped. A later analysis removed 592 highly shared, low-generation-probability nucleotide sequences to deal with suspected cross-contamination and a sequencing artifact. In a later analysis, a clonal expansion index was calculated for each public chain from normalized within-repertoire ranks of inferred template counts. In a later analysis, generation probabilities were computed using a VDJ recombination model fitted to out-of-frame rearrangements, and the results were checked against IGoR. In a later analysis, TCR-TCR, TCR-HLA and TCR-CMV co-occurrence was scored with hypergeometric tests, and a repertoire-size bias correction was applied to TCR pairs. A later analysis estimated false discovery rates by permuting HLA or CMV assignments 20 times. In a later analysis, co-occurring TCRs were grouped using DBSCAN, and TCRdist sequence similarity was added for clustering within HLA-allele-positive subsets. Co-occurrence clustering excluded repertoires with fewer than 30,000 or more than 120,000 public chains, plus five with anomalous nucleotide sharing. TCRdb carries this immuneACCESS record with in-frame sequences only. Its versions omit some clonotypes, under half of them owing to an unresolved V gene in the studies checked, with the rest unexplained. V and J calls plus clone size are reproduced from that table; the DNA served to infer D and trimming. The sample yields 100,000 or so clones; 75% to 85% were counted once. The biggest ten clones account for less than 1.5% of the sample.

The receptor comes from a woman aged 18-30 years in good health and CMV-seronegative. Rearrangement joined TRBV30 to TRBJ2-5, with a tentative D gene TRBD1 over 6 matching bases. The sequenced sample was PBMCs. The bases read TGTGCCTGGAGGTTGGGTAGGGGGCAAGAGACCCAGTACTTC. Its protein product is CAWRLGRGQETQYF.